Below are 14 T cell receptor beta chains sequenced from a single sample in a study of T cell changes during pregnancy in multiple sclerosis. Sequencing used immunoSEQ multiplex PCR; TCRdb keeps in-frame clones, though not all of them. The profile covers over 55,000 clones, with 85% to 95% appearing a single time and approximately 2.8% taken by the ten largest. The specimen comprised CD8+ T cells from peripheral blood mononuclear cells, sampled in the third trimester of pregnancy. These receptors were obtained from a female donor in good health, enrolled as a control in a pregnancy study.

The sample holds one count of this clone. This chain joins TRBV21-1 and TRBJ2-3; the table calls TRBD2, which could not be checked here. TRBV21-1 is assigned pseudogene status. The CDR3 covers 17 residues. The CDR3 DNA follows: TGTGCCAGCAGTCCCCCCGGACGGCGGGAGGTCACAGATACGCAGTATTTT. Translated, it gives CASSPPGRREVTDTQYF.

This rearrangement joins TRBV4-3 to TRBJ1-1; possible D gene TRBD1, 5 bases. V dropped 0 bases and J dropped 1 base, with 9 bases sitting between them. CDR1 and CDR2 (germline): LGHNA, YSLEER. The CDR3 extends over 15 amino acids. CDR3 coding DNA: TGCGCCAGCAGCCAAGACGGGGGTGGGAACACTGAAGCTTTCTTT. Protein: CASSQDGGGNTEAFF.

This chain uses TRBV27 with TRBJ1-1; D perhaps matches TRBD1 (6 bases). V was clipped by 1 base and J by 3 bases, with 15 bases between them. This CDR3 is built from 16 residues. From germline, CDR1 is MNHEY and CDR2 SMNVEV (reference sequence). CDR3 DNA sequence: TGTGCCAGCAGTTTATTGTCGGGGGGCGCCCACACTGAAGCTTTCTTT. Encoded protein: CASSLLSGGAHTEAFF.

The chain couples TRBV19 to TRBJ2-3; weak D call: TRBD2 (6 bases). V dropped 7 bases and J dropped 0 bases, with 11 bases sitting between them. CDR3 length: 14 residues. The germline V gene has CDR1 LNHDA and CDR2 SQIVND (reference sequence). CDR3 protein: CASNFGGSTDTQYF. The DNA of the CDR3 is TGTGCCAGTAATTTCGGGGGAAGCACAGATACGCAGTATTTT.

There are a few counts of this clone. This chain connects TRBV6-1 to TRBJ2-5, with TRBD2 identical over 9 bases. The CDR3 covers 15 residues. J was trimmed by 4 bases and V by 4 bases; bases with no gene match: 7. From germline, CDR1 is MNHNS and CDR2 SASEGT. The CDR3 nucleotides read TGTGCCAGCAGTGCGGATAGCGGGGGATCAGAGACCCAGTACTTC. Its translation is CASSADSGGSETQYF.

V and J are TRBV9 and TRBJ1-1; maybe TRBD1 (5 bases). The CDR3 length is 14 residues. Germline lookup yields CDR1 SGDLS and CDR2 YYNGEE. The ends were cut back, 0 bases at V and 4 bases at J, with 10 bases in the middle. The CDR3 sequence is CASSVGAGITEAFF. CDR3 nucleotides: TGTGCCAGCAGCGTAGGGGCAGGGATCACTGAAGCTTTCTTT.

This clone is a singleton in its sample. V and J are TRBV13 and TRBJ1-6; possibly TRBD1 for D (6 bases). Trimming stripped 6 bases from V and 7 bases from J, with 13 bases between. This CDR3 contains 14 residues. From germline, CDR1 is PRHDT and CDR2 FYEKMQ (reference sequence). As DNA, the CDR3 is TGTGCCAGCAGACCCATGACAGGCAATTCACCCCTCCACTTT. Translating it yields CASRPMTGNSPLHF.

The chain is built from TRBV7-9 and TRBJ1-1, with TRBD1 as a possible D gene (5 bases). Germline CDR1 and CDR2: SEHNR and FQNEAQ (reference sequence). The germline V and J ends were trimmed by 3 bases and 5 bases, with 16 bases remaining between them. This CDR3 spans 15 amino acids. The CDR3 nucleotides are TGTGCCAGCAGCTTGTGGCAGGGAGGTGATACTGAAGCTTTCTTT. It translates to CASSLWQGGDTEAFF.

This chain uses TRBV30 with TRBJ2-1; D may be TRBD1 (5 bases). Germline V lookup: CDR1 GTSNPN, CDR2 SVGIG (reference sequence). The CDR3 runs 12 residues. Trimming took 0 bases from V and 7 from J, leaving 7 bases between them. The CDR3 sequence: CAWSVRGNEQFF. The CDR3 DNA follows: TGTGCCTGGAGTGTAAGGGGAAATGAGCAGTTCTTC. The full variable domain, in which reference TRBV30 and TRBJ2-1 provide the parts outside the CDR3, is SQTIHQWPATLVQPVGSPLSLECTVEGTSNPNLYWYRQAAGRGLQLLFYSVGIGQISSEVPQNLSASRPQDRQFILSSKKLLLSDSGFYLCAWSVRGNEQFFGPGTRLTVL.

The chain recombines TRBV9 with TRBJ2-7; TRBD1 is a possible D gene (6 bases). The V and J ends lost 0 bases and 4 bases respectively, with 17 bases between them. Germline CDR1 reads SGDLS; CDR2 reads YYNGEE. The CDR3 length is 16 residues. The CDR3 nucleotides are TGTGCCAGCAGCGTAGCTCGGGGTTGGACAGTTTACGAGCAGTACTTC. This gives the protein CASSVARGWTVYEQYF.

This chain uses TRBV4-3 with TRBJ2-2; TRBD2 matches at 8 bases. CDR3 size: 14 residues. Germline loops: CDR1 LGHNA, CDR2 YSLEER. Germline trimming cut 5 bases from V and 6 bases from J; bases unmatched to any gene: 5. Written as DNA, the CDR3 is TGCGCCAGCAGCTGGACGGGGGGGCCCGGGGAGCTGTTTTTT. It specifies CASSWTGGPGELFF.

The V gene is TRBV27, the J gene TRBJ2-7; TRBD2 agrees at 14 bases. Per germline, CDR1 MNHEY and CDR2 SMNVEV (reference sequence). The CDR3 is 15 amino acids. J lost 8 bases, V lost 2 bases, and 5 bases had no gene match. The CDR3 loop reads CASSLRGLAGDQQYF. For the CDR3, the DNA is TGTGCCAGCAGTTTAAGGGGACTAGCGGGGGATCAGCAGTACTTC.

The rearrangement joins TRBV4-1 to TRBJ2-5; 9 nucleotides line up with TRBD2. V lost 0 bases, J lost 7 bases, and 9 bases stayed unmatched. The CDR3 has 16 amino acids. Per germline, CDR1 MGHRA and CDR2 YSYEKL. The CDR3 loop is CASSQEIAGESGTQYF. The CDR3, as DNA: TGCGCCAGCAGCCAAGAAATAGCGGGGGAGTCGGGGACCCAGTACTTC.

This CDR3 reads CASSIMLTGASSYEQYF. The CDR3 DNA reads as TGTGCCAGTAGTATCATGTTGACAGGTGCGAGCTCCTACGAGCAGTACTTC. The V call is TRBV19, the J call TRBJ2-7; perhaps TRBD1 as D (6 bases). Germline V lookup: CDR1 LNHDA, CDR2 SQIVND (reference sequence). Trimming removed 3 bases from V and 0 bases from J, with 18 bases in between. The CDR3 length is 17 residues.